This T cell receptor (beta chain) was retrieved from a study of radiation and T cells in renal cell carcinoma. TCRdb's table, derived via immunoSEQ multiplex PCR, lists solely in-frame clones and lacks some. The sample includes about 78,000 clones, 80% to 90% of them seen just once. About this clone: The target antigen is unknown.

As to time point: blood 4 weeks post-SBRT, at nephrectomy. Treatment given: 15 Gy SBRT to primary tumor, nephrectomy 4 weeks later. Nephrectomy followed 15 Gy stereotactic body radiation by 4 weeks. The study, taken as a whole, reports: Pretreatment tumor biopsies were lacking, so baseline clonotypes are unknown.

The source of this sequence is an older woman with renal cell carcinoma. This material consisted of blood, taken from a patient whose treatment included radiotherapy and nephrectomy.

The CDR3 is CASSRSAMNTEAFF. The CDR3 bases are TGTGCCAGCAGTCGCAGTGCCATGAACACTGAAGCTTTCTTT. This sequence joins TRBV13 and TRBJ1-1; D remains ambiguous. From germline, CDR1 is PRHDT and CDR2 FYEKMQ (reference sequence). Trimming removed 6 bases from V and 0 bases from J, with 11 bases in between. The CDR3 extends over 14 amino acids.